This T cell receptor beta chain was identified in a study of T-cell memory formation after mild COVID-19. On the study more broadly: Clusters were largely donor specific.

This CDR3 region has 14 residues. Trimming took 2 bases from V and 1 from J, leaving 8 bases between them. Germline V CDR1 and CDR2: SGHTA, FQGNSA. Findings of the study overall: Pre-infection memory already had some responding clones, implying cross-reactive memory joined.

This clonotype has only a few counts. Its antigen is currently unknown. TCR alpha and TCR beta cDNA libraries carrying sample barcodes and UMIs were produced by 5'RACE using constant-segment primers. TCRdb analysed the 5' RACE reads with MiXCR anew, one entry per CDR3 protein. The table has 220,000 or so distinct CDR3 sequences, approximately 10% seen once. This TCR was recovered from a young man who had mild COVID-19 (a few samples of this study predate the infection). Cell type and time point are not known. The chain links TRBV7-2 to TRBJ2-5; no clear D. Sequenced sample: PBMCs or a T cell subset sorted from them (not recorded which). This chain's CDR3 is CASSLWQFQETQYF. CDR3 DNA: TGTGCCAGCAGCTTATGGCAGTTCCAAGAGACCCAGTACTTC.